This TCR beta chain comes out of a study of monozygotic twins with inflammatory bowel disease. For this clonotype: Its antigen is as yet unknown.

Regarding the study as a whole: The results supported no single strong signal or clonotype associated with IBD.

Researchers used template switching to add UMIs featuring a 6-nucleotide sample barcode. TCRdb re-called the 5' RACE reads and catalogs CDR3 proteins one per entry, DNA excluded. This sample's clone table lists approximately 340,000 distinct CDR3 sequences. Material for sequencing was blood. The TCR originated in a human donor with ulcerative colitis or Crohn's disease, or a healthy co-twin of an affected twin (not recorded which).

This CDR3 is CVSKPPGARHQPQHF. V is TRBV27 and J is TRBJ1-5; TCRdb designates TRBD1, a call that cannot be tested without DNA. The V gene's germline CDR1 is MNHEY and CDR2 SMNVEV (reference sequence). This CDR3 is 15 amino acids long.